These 22 T cell receptor beta chains were sequenced from one sample in a study of shared clonotypes between healthy human individuals (dated by TCRdb to 2018 to 2021). The library relied on the immunoSEQ multiplex PCR assay. Here the immuneACCESS table is served through TCRdb, limited to in-frame sequences with V and J called. Missing clones are a known gap in these copies; in checked studies unresolved V genes cover under half, and the rest lacks a known reason. The sample table lists about 1.5 million clones, roughly 98% of them with a count of one. The biggest ten clones account for approximately 0.45% of the sample. Sequenced sample: naive CD4+ T cells sorted from blood. In light of the paper, this sample's cell subset or site label describes: CD45RA+ positively selected. The receptors derive from a man between 25 and 39 years old in good health.

This chain links TRBV11-2 with TRBJ2-5; possible D gene TRBD2, 6 bases. Germline loops: CDR1 SGHAT, CDR2 FQNNGV. With 2 bases removed from V and 5 bases from J, the gap between germline ends came to 12 bases. CDR3 length: 14 residues. This CDR3 reads CASSLRGVGETQYF. In DNA, the CDR3 is TGTGCCAGCAGCTTACGCGGGGTGGGGGAGACCCAGTACTTC.

The chain combines TRBV18 with TRBJ2-1; D remains ambiguous. The CDR3 is 15 residues long. V shed 3 bases and J shed 7 bases, with 16 bases lying between them. Germline loops: CDR1 KGHSH, CDR2 LQKENI. Here the CDR3 DNA reads TGTGCCAGCTCACCCCAAAGCGTGGTATCGAATGAGCAGTTCTTC. It translates to CASSPQSVVSNEQFF.

V gene TRBV18 combines with J gene TRBJ2-7; 11 bases align to TRBD2. The V segment lost 6 bases and the J segment 4 bases; nucleotides outside the gene matches: 8. CDR1 KGHSH and CDR2 LQKENI come from the germline V gene. There are 15 residues in the CDR3. The CDR3 nucleotides read TGTGCCAGCTCCCCCGGACTAGCGGGTTTTTACGAGCAGTACTTC. This sequence encodes CASSPGLAGFYEQYF.

This chain uses TRBV19 with TRBJ1-5; weak D call: TRBD1 (5 bases). The CDR3 runs to 15 residues. CDR1 is LNHDA, CDR2 SQIVND, per germline (reference sequence). Trimming pared 3 bases from V and 6 bases from J, leaving 15 bases between. The CDR3 nucleotides read TGTGCCAGTAGTATCAGGGAGTCGGGAAGTCAGCCCCAGCATTTT. Amino acids: CASSIRESGSQPQHF.

V gene TRBV11-2 combines with J gene TRBJ2-5; D perhaps matches TRBD2 (6 bases). Trimming took 1 base from V and 5 from J, leaving 11 bases between them. The CDR3 runs to 14 residues. Germline lookup yields CDR1 SGHAT and CDR2 FQNNGV. The CDR3 bases are TGTGCCAGCAGCTTAGTTGTACGGGGGGAGACCCAGTACTTC. This encodes CASSLVVRGETQYF.

V usage is TRBV4-3 and J usage is TRBJ2-3, with 12 bases lining up with TRBD2. This CDR3 comprises 19 residues. Trimming removed 3 bases from V and 2 bases from J; junction bases left unmatched: 12. The V gene's germline CDR1 is LGHNA and CDR2 YSLEER. The CDR3 sequence: CASSQEGPGLAGTTDTQYF. For the CDR3, the DNA is TGCGCCAGCAGCCAGGAGGGCCCTGGACTAGCGGGAACCACAGATACGCAGTATTTT.

The chain recombines TRBV28 with TRBJ1-1; a weak D match, TRBD1 (5 bases). V was clipped by 6 bases and J by 0 bases, with 11 bases between them. This CDR3 comprises 14 residues. Germline values: CDR1 MDHEN, CDR2 SYDVKM. The CDR3 is CASSDGGVNTEAFF. For the CDR3, the DNA is TGTGCCAGCAGCGACGGGGGGGTGAACACTGAAGCTTTCTTT.

The chain links TRBV19 to TRBJ1-5; TRBD1 matches at 7 bases. This CDR3 contains 16 residues. V gave up 6 bases and J gave up 2 bases; unmatched junction bases: 10. CDR1 and CDR2 (germline): LNHDA, SQIVND (reference sequence). As DNA, the CDR3 is TGTGCCAGTAGGCAAGGGGGCGGGTTGGGCAATCAGCCCCAGCATTTT. It encodes CASRQGGGLGNQPQHF.

Points on this clone: Other DNA sequences from this sample encode an identical CDR3 as well. The chain has TRBV20-1 and TRBJ2-7; the D is unclear. The CDR3 runs 11 residues. V shed 0 bases and J shed 6 bases, with 6 bases lying between them. CDR1 is DFQATT and CDR2 is SNEGSKA in the germline V gene (reference sequence). The DNA for the CDR3 is TGCAGTGCTAGAGATCGTGGCGAGCAGTACTTC. Its translation: CSARDRGEQYF.

This chain links TRBV18 with TRBJ2-3; 16 bases match TRBD2. Germline V gene data show CDR1 as KGHSH and CDR2 as LQKENI. The CDR3 runs 18 residues. The V segment lost 3 bases and the J segment 0 bases; nucleotides outside the gene matches: 3. The CDR3 DNA is TGTGCCAGCTCACCCCTGGGACTAGCGGGAGGGAGCACAGATACGCAGTATTTT. Its translation: CASSPLGLAGGSTDTQYF.

The rearrangement joins TRBV4-2 to TRBJ2-7, with 8 bases fitting TRBD1. The CDR3 is 17 residues long. Germline CDR1 is LGHNA and CDR2 is YNFKEQ. Trimming removed 1 base from V and 2 bases from J; junction bases left unmatched: 10. CDR3 in amino acids: CASSQGGLQGDTYEQYF. The CDR3 coding sequence is TGTGCCAGCAGCCAAGGTGGGCTACAGGGGGACACCTACGAGCAGTACTTC.

This rearrangement joins TRBV2 to TRBJ2-1, with D perhaps matching TRBD2 (6 bases). CDR1 and CDR2 (germline): SNHLY, FYNNEI. The V end was cut by 2 bases, the J end by 2 bases, with 13 bases between. The CDR3 is made up of 16 amino acids. This chain's CDR3 is CASSERRGQTYNEQFF. CDR3 nucleotides: TGTGCCAGCAGTGAACGGCGGGGCCAGACCTACAATGAGCAGTTCTTC.

This chain joins TRBV19 and TRBJ2-7; a possible D gene is TRBD2 (6 bases). Per the germline V gene, CDR1 is LNHDA and CDR2 is SQIVND (reference sequence). Trimming took 3 bases from V and 4 from J, leaving 13 bases between them. The CDR3 length is 14 residues. The CDR3, as DNA: TGTGCCAGTAGTATGTGGGGGGAAACTTACGAGCAGTACTTC. Its protein is CASSMWGETYEQYF. The complete variable domain, with remaining parts taken from reference TRBV19 and TRBJ2-7, reads DGGITQSPKYLFRKEGQNVTLSCEQNLNHDAMYWYRQDPGQGLRLIYYSQIVNDFQKGDIAEGYSVSREKKESFPLTVTSAQKNPTAFYLCASSMWGETYEQYFGPGTRLTVT.

The V and J genes are TRBV2 and TRBJ1-5, with D uncertain. CDR3 length: 15 residues. CDR1 SNHLY and CDR2 FYNNEI come from the germline V gene. V lost 1 base and J 6 bases, leaving 13 bases between the germline ends. CDR3 nucleotide sequence: TGTGCCAGCAGTGAAGGGGCCCTGGCCGGTCAGCCCCAGCATTTT. This codes for CASSEGALAGQPQHF.

On this clone: Other DNA sequences from this sample encode an identical CDR3 as well. The DNA of the CDR3 is TGTGCCAGCTCACCGGACAGGGGACCCTACGAGCAGTACTTC. As protein: CASSPDRGPYEQYF. The rearrangement links TRBV18 to TRBJ2-7; 9 bases align to TRBD1. This CDR3 is built from 14 residues. V lost 3 bases and J lost 2; bases outside the gene matches: 2. Looked up from germline, CDR1 is KGHSH and CDR2 is LQKENI.

The chain combines TRBV13 with TRBJ2-3, with 10 bases aligning to TRBD2. Per the germline V gene, CDR1 is PRHDT and CDR2 is FYEKMQ (reference sequence). The trim removed 4 bases at V and 5 bases at J, leaving 6 bases unmatched. The CDR3 spans 15 residues. CDR3 coding DNA: TGTGCCAGCAGCTCAGCGGGAGGGCCCGGAGATACGCAGTATTTT. Residues: CASSSAGGPGDTQYF.

The chain uses TRBV6-5 and TRBJ2-3; a possible D gene is TRBD2 (5 bases). Germline lookup yields CDR1 MNHEY and CDR2 SVGAGI. V was cut by 6 bases and J by 4 bases, with 14 bases left in between. The CDR3 covers 14 residues. The CDR3 sequence is CASSRLRAADTQYF. The CDR3 bases are TGTGCCAGCAGCCGACTACGGGCAGCAGATACGCAGTATTTT.

The DNA of the CDR3 is TGTGCCAGCAGCGATCGGACAGGGGGCCTTCCCGGGGAGCTGTTTTTT. Its translation is CASSDRTGGLPGELFF. This chain uses TRBV9 with TRBJ2-2; 11 bases fit TRBD1. This CDR3 comprises 16 residues. V shed 3 bases and J 6 bases; nucleotides not matched to a gene: 7. CDR1 is SGDLS, CDR2 YYNGEE, per germline.

This clone was detected once. The junction shows a germline mismatch at one end, possibly a read error. This rearrangement joins TRBV5-6 to TRBJ2-5; no clear D. The CDR3 contains 12 residues. CDR1 is SGHDT, CDR2 YYEEEE, per germline. CDR3 sequence reads: CASTLAAETQYF. The CDR3 DNA sequence: TGTGCCAGCACCTTGGCAGCCGAGACCCAGTACTTC. The full variable domain, completed using reference TRBV5-6 and TRBJ2-5, is DAGVTQSPTHLIKTRGQQVTLRCSPKSGHDTVSWYQQALGQGPQFIFQYYEEEERQRGNFPDRFSGHQFPNYSSELNVNALLLGDSALYLCASTLAAETQYFGPGTRLLVL.

The rearrangement joins TRBV14 to TRBJ2-4, with a tentative D call TRBD2 (6 bases). Per germline, CDR1 SGHDN and CDR2 FVKESK. The CDR3 runs 19 residues. V lost 4 bases to trimming and J lost 0 bases, with 22 bases between them. CDR3 coding DNA: TGTGCCAGCAGCCGAACTAGCCCGAGTGGACCGCTAGCCAAAAACATTCAGTACTTC. Residues: CASSRTSPSGPLAKNIQYF.

Regarding this clone: This specimen includes other DNA sequences encoding the same CDR3. The chain joins TRBV10-3 to TRBJ2-1, with 7 bases fitting TRBD1. The germline V gene has CDR1 ENHRY and CDR2 SYGVKD. The CDR3 totals 14 residues. The junction had 2 bases not matched to a gene; V was cut back by 6 bases and J by 0 bases. CDR3 in DNA: TGTGCCATCAGCCGACAGGGCTCCTACAATGAGCAGTTCTTC. Its protein product is CAISRQGSYNEQFF.

J is TRBJ2-7 and V is TRBV4-1; 7 nucleotides align to TRBD2. This CDR3 has 16 residues. The trim removed 4 bases at V and 0 bases at J, leaving 9 bases unmatched. Germline V gene lookup returns CDR1 MGHRA and CDR2 YSYEKL. CDR3 sequence: CASSLRFAGDSYEQYF. The DNA of the CDR3 is TGCGCCAGCAGCCTCCGCTTTGCGGGGGACTCCTACGAGCAGTACTTC.